These 32 T cell receptor beta chains came from one sample sequenced in a study of long-term antiretroviral therapy in people with HIV. Survey level was the resolution at which the v3.0 immunoSEQ assay ran. Here immunoSEQ multiplex PCR was the method, and the copy in TCRdb shows in-frame clones only, minus some. The table records tens of thousands of clones, roughly four fifths of them present only once. The specimen comprised unsorted PBMCs, sampled 1.5 years after starting antiretroviral therapy. The receptors derive from a man between 25 and 39 years old with HIV.

In its sample, this clone was seen a few times. The rearrangement joins TRBV7-2 to TRBJ1-3; D gene uncertain. The CDR3 is 15 residues long. Germline CDR1 is SGHTA and CDR2 is FQGNSA. The V end lost 2 bases, the J end lost 0 bases, and 8 bases lay between the germline ends. CDR3 nucleotide sequence: TGTGCCAGCAGCTTATCCCCAGACTCTGGAAACACCATATATTTT. It codes for CASSLSPDSGNTIYF.

V usage is TRBV27 and J usage is TRBJ1-5; the D is unclear. Trimming shortened V by 3 bases and J by 4 bases, and 10 bases separated the two germline ends. This CDR3 spans 14 amino acids. Looked up from germline, CDR1 is MNHEY and CDR2 is SMNVEV (reference sequence). CDR3 amino acids: CASSFQAYNQPQHF. CDR3 in DNA: TGTGCCAGCAGTTTTCAGGCTTATAATCAGCCCCAGCATTTT.

This chain joins TRBV23-1 and TRBJ1-1; D uncertain. TRBV23-1 is treated as an ORF (open reading frame) with a function not yet certain. The CDR3 consists of 15 residues. V was pared by 3 bases and J by 1 base, with 12 bases between. CDR3 coding DNA: TGCGCCAGCAGTCACTTGGACGGGAGGAACACTGAAGCTTTCTTT. The encoded protein is CASSHLDGRNTEAFF.

This chain links TRBV5-4 with TRBJ2-3; D gene uncertain. CDR3 length: 13 residues. V lost 1 base, J lost 4 bases, and 7 bases lay in between. Germline CDR1 SGHNT, CDR2 YYREEE (reference sequence). The CDR3 loop is CASSLSLADTQYF. In nucleotides, the CDR3 is TGTGCCAGCAGCTTGAGTCTCGCAGATACGCAGTATTTT.

The chain has TRBV5-1 and TRBJ1-1, with 7 bases identical to TRBD1. The junction had 6 bases not matched to a gene; V was cut back by 4 bases and J by 0 bases. The CDR3 has 15 residues. Germline V gives CDR1 SGHRS, CDR2 YFSETQ. The CDR3 loop reads CASSQGTEMNTEAFF. The CDR3, as DNA: TGCGCCAGCAGCCAAGGGACAGAGATGAACACTGAAGCTTTCTTT.

This clone appeared once. The genes are TRBV28 and TRBJ2-7; a possible D gene is TRBD2 (7 bases). The V gene's germline CDR1 is MDHEN and CDR2 SYDVKM. Trimming took 3 bases from V and 4 from J, leaving 16 bases between them. This CDR3 has 15 amino acids. The CDR3 here is CASSFGGLKIYEQYF. CDR3 DNA sequence: TGTGCCAGCAGTTTCGGGGGGCTAAAAATTTACGAGCAGTACTTC.

The rearrangement joins TRBV14 to TRBJ2-3; D is undetermined. Trimming left V 0 bases short and J 5 bases short, with 6 bases between. The germline gives CDR1 SGHDN, CDR2 FVKESK. This CDR3 spans 13 amino acids. The CDR3: CASSQERLDTQYF. For the CDR3, the DNA is TGTGCCAGCAGCCAAGAGAGGCTAGATACGCAGTATTTT.

The genes are TRBV5-4 and TRBJ2-3, with D unclear. The germline V gene has CDR1 SGHNT and CDR2 YYREEE (reference sequence). Trimming cost V 1 base and J 1 base, with 16 bases left between them. CDR3 size: 17 residues. Here the CDR3 reads CASSLPSQSLGTDTQYF. The CDR3 bases are TGTGCCAGCAGCTTGCCCTCACAGTCACTGGGCACAGATACGCAGTATTTT. The entire variable domain, with the rest obtained from reference TRBV5-4 and TRBJ2-3, is as follows: ETGVTQSPTHLIKTRGQQVTLRCSSQSGHNTVSWYQQALGQGPQFIFQYYREEENGRGNFPPRFSGLQFPNYSSELNVNALELDDSALYLCASSLPSQSLGTDTQYFGPGTRLTVL.

CDR3 sequence reads: CASSFRGGDTDTQYF. Here the CDR3 DNA reads TGCGCCAGCAGCTTTCGGGGGGGCGACACAGATACGCAGTATTTT. This chain joins TRBV5-1 and TRBJ2-3, with 8 bases matching TRBD2. The CDR3 covers 15 residues. Trimming removed 2 bases from V and 2 bases from J; junction bases left unmatched: 4. CDR1 is SGHRS, CDR2 YFSETQ, per germline.

This clone was found once. The gene calls are TRBV6-1 and TRBJ2-7, with 7 positions matching TRBD1. The CDR3 contains 13 residues. Per the germline V gene, CDR1 is MNHNS and CDR2 is SASEGT. J lost 5 bases, V lost 10 bases, and 11 bases had no gene match. CDR3 bases: TGTGCCACCCCGAGACAGGGAAAAAACGAGCAGTACTTC. Protein sequence: CATPRQGKNEQYF.

The table lists this clone with a few counts. This rearrangement joins TRBV6-5 to TRBJ2-2, with TRBD1 matching over 9 bases. The CDR3 has 14 residues. Germline V gives CDR1 MNHEY, CDR2 SVGAGI. Losses at the gene ends were 6 bases for V and 8 bases for J; bases not matched to a gene: 7. The CDR3 region has the DNA TGTGCCAGCAGCTCGGGACAGGGCACGGGGGAGCTGTTTTTT. Its translation: CASSSGQGTGELFF.

This sequence joins TRBV28 and TRBJ1-4, with a weak D call TRBD1 (6 bases). Germline CDR1 and CDR2: MDHEN and SYDVKM. This CDR3 has 14 residues. Trimming pared 6 bases from V and 8 bases from J, leaving 16 bases between. Written as DNA, the CDR3 is TGTGCCAGCAGGTGGACAGCAAGCGGGGAAAAACTGTTTTTT. It translates to CASRWTASGEKLFF.

V is TRBV28 and J is TRBJ1-2; 11 positions match TRBD1. This CDR3 contains 15 residues. Trimming removed 3 bases from V and 8 bases from J; junction bases left unmatched: 8. The germline gives CDR1 MDHEN, CDR2 SYDVKM. In DNA, the CDR3 is TGTGCCAGCAGTTTGGGGACAGGGGGTGTAGAGGGCTACACCTTC. Translated: CASSLGTGGVEGYTF.

The chain couples TRBV18 to TRBJ1-1, with 11 positions matching TRBD1. CDR3 length: 15 residues. Losses at the gene ends were 2 bases for V and 4 bases for J; bases not matched to a gene: 3. From germline, CDR1 is KGHSH and CDR2 LQKENI. The CDR3 bases are TGTGCCAGCTCACCAACCGGGACAGGGGGCACTGAAGCTTTCTTT. It translates to CASSPTGTGGTEAFF.

The rearrangement links TRBV9 to TRBJ1-2; no clear D. The V and J ends lost 2 bases and 1 base respectively, with 3 bases between them. Germline CDR1 reads SGDLS; CDR2 reads YYNGEE. This CDR3 has 12 amino acids. The CDR3 DNA follows: TGTGCCAGCAGCGTGTATAACTATGGCTACACCTTC. Its translation: CASSVYNYGYTF.

This clone was seen once. V is TRBV27 and J is TRBJ1-1; possibly TRBD1 for D (5 bases). Deletions cut 6 bases from V and 0 bases from J, with 20 bases between. This CDR3 has 17 amino acids. The germline V gene encodes CDR1 MNHEY and CDR2 SMNVEV (reference sequence). The CDR3 here is CASSSSSGIDLNTEAFF. The CDR3 DNA follows: TGTGCCAGCAGCTCTAGCTCAGGGATCGACTTGAACACTGAAGCTTTCTTT.

V usage is TRBV4-1 and J usage is TRBJ2-5; the match to TRBD2 covers 8 bases. From germline, CDR1 is MGHRA and CDR2 YSYEKL. The length of the CDR3 is 17 residues. With V trimmed by 1 base and J by 3 bases, 10 bases remained unmatched. This CDR3 reads CASSQGTTSGGKETQYF. Here the CDR3 DNA reads TGCGCCAGCAGCCAAGGGACCACGAGCGGGGGAAAAGAGACCCAGTACTTC.

This chain connects TRBV27 to TRBJ2-7; D is unresolved. Trimming pared 0 bases from V and 2 bases from J, leaving 5 bases between. The CDR3 length is 13 residues. In germline, CDR1 is MNHEY, CDR2 SMNVEV (reference sequence). The CDR3 DNA reads as TGTGCCAGCAGTTTATCTGAACCCTACGAGCAGTACTTC. Its translation: CASSLSEPYEQYF.

The rearrangement uses TRBV6-5 and TRBJ2-2; no clear D gene. Trimming pared 2 bases from V and 2 bases from J, leaving 6 bases between. This CDR3 has 14 residues. Per the germline V gene, CDR1 is MNHEY and CDR2 is SVGAGI. The CDR3 DNA reads as TGTGCCAGCAGTTACGTCAGAAACACCGGGGAGCTGTTTTTT. Its protein is CASSYVRNTGELFF.

This clone showed up just a few times. The chain couples TRBV30 to TRBJ2-1; D is tentatively TRBD1 or TRBD2 (5 bases each). The CDR3 extends over 11 amino acids. CDR1 GTSNPN and CDR2 SVGIG come from the germline V gene (reference sequence). Trimming removed 2 bases from V and 8 bases from J, with 7 bases in between. This chain's CDR3 is CAWSQGHEQFF. CDR3 DNA sequence: TGTGCCTGGAGTCAGGGACATGAGCAGTTCTTC.

The chain links TRBV5-1 to TRBJ2-2, with D hard to call. The V gene's germline CDR1 is SGHRS and CDR2 YFSETQ. Trimming took 6 bases from V and 11 from J, leaving 17 bases between them. This CDR3 is 13 amino acids long. The CDR3 DNA reads TGCGCCAGCAATTTGGCCCAGGAAGGCGAGCTGTTTTTT. This sequence encodes CASNLAQEGELFF.

The chain combines TRBV30 with TRBJ1-2; D unclear. Trimming took off 0 bases at V and 6 bases at J, with 5 bases between the two ends. This CDR3 has 11 amino acids. CDR1 is GTSNPN and CDR2 is SVGIG in the germline V gene (reference sequence). The CDR3 reads CAWSVKDGYTF. CDR3 DNA: TGTGCCTGGAGTGTCAAGGATGGCTACACCTTC.

This clone showed up just once. This chain connects TRBV7-7 to TRBJ1-6; D call uncertain. The CDR3 has 19 residues. Trimming cost V 1 base and J 0 bases, with 16 bases left between them. Germline lookup yields CDR1 SSHAT and CDR2 FNYEAQ (reference sequence). CDR3 DNA: TGTGCCAGCAGCTTAGAGAGGAAATCGGGGAGCTCCTATAATTCACCCCTCCACTTT. Protein sequence: CASSLERKSGSSYNSPLHF.

This chain connects TRBV6-5 to TRBJ2-2; 8 nucleotides align to TRBD2. J was trimmed by 3 bases and V by 6 bases; bases with no gene match: 6. The CDR3 length is 15 residues. CDR1 is MNHEY and CDR2 is SVGAGI in the germline V gene. CDR3 nucleotide sequence: TGTGCCAGCAGGGCTAGCGGGTACGACACCGGGGAGCTGTTTTTT. This translates into CASRASGYDTGELFF.

The chain combines TRBV30 with TRBJ2-1, with 9 positions matching TRBD1. This CDR3 comprises 16 residues. With 1 base clipped from V and 5 bases from J, the junction kept 9 bases outside the gene matches. Per germline, CDR1 GTSNPN and CDR2 SVGIG (reference sequence). The CDR3 reads CAWSDDPRDRDNEQFF. Written as DNA, the CDR3 is TGTGCCTGGAGTGACGATCCCCGGGACAGGGACAATGAGCAGTTCTTC.

The chain has TRBV4-3 and TRBJ2-7; D is uncertain. CDR1 is LGHNA, CDR2 YSLEER, per germline. V was clipped by 0 bases and J by 2 bases, with 11 bases between them. The CDR3 totals 15 residues. DNA for the CDR3: TGCGCCAGCAGCCAAGATCGGAAGGGCACCTACGAGCAGTACTTC. Amino acids: CASSQDRKGTYEQYF.

This clone was recorded once. V is TRBV21-1 and J is TRBJ2-3. TRBV21-1 is a recognized pseudogene. The CDR3 runs to 15 residues. For the CDR3, the DNA is TGTGCCAGCATCTCAGCGAGGGGAAGCACAGATACGCAGTATTTT. Translation gives CASISARGSTDTQYF.

The chain has TRBV10-3 and TRBJ2-5; no clear D. The V end was cut by 4 bases, the J end by 4 bases, with 4 bases between. CDR1 is ENHRY and CDR2 is SYGVKD in the germline V gene. The CDR3 is 11 amino acids. CDR3 protein: CAISVAETQYF. Here the CDR3 DNA reads TGTGCCATCAGTGTGGCAGAGACCCAGTACTTC.

V gene TRBV29-1 combines with J gene TRBJ1-1; D might be TRBD1 (5 bases). Germline V gene lookup returns CDR1 SQVTM and CDR2 ANQGSEA. The CDR3 runs 12 residues. Trimming stripped 4 bases from V and 9 bases from J, with 15 bases between. The CDR3 nucleotides read TGCAGCGTTGGAAAACAGGAGAGGAAAGCTTTCTTT. Translated, it gives CSVGKQERKAFF.

The chain combines TRBV9 with TRBJ1-2; TRBD1 aligns across 7 bases. The CDR3 extends over 14 amino acids. Per germline, CDR1 SGDLS and CDR2 YYNGEE. V dropped 4 bases and J dropped 5; count of bases not matched to a gene: 8. The CDR3 spells CASSRDSDLYGYTF. CDR3 DNA: TGTGCCAGCAGCCGGGACAGTGACCTATATGGCTACACCTTC.

The CDR3 bases are TGTGCCTCCGGGACGCCCAATCAGCCCCAGCATTTT. It translates to CASGTPNQPQHF. This chain uses TRBV30 with TRBJ1-5, with D perhaps matching TRBD1 (5 bases). The V gene's germline CDR1 is GTSNPN and CDR2 SVGIG (reference sequence). This CDR3 region has 12 residues. V was cut by 7 bases and J by 3 bases, with 10 bases left in between.

This chain joins TRBV27 and TRBJ1-6; the match to TRBD1 covers 7 bases. The V gene end was trimmed by 5 bases and the J gene end by 2 bases; junction bases not matched to a gene: 6. Germline CDR1 and CDR2: MNHEY and SMNVEV (reference sequence). This CDR3 spans 16 amino acids. The CDR3: CASSDRVNPYNSPLHF. CDR3 coding DNA: TGTGCCAGCAGTGACAGGGTCAACCCCTATAATTCACCCCTCCACTTT.